The 32 T cell receptor delta chains below were found in one sample sequenced in a study of γδ T cells in repeated Plasmodium falciparum infection. Flow sorting of PBMC yielded separate Vgamma9/Vdelta2+ and Vdelta2-negative gammadelta T cell populations for bulk repertoire analysis. TCRdb fed the multiplex PCR reads to CATT. The sample lists 85,000 to 90,000 delta-chain clones; almost 1.5% were seen once. Sequencing was carried out using gamma-delta T cells from blood. These receptors all come from a pool of human donors (malaria-infected and uninfected, not separated).

The sample holds a few counts of this clone. The protein that TCRdb holds for this DNA derives from a much larger clone and differs from the translated DNA at residue 14, which likely indicates a read error; the protein shown here is translated from the DNA. No J gene was assigned, while the V gene was called as TRDV1; the tabulated D call, TRDD3, remains unverified against the DNA. The CDR3 consists of 16 residues. Per germline, CDR1 TSWWSYY and CDR2 QGS. The CDR3 bases are TGTGCTCTTGGGGAAATGGTTCTGGGGGATACCGATAAACCCATCTTT. It translates to CALGEMVLGDTDKPIF.

This clone was counted between two and nine times. It may be a read error: a sequence one base away is much more abundant. The chain links TRDV1 to TRDJ1; TRDD3 aligns across 10 bases. TCRdb gives no J gene; it was assigned here by matching the DNA to germline. Trimming removed 6 bases from V and 2 bases from J; junction bases left unmatched: 9. In germline, CDR1 is TSWWSYY, CDR2 QGS. The CDR3 is 16 residues long. The DNA for the CDR3 is TGTGCTCTTGGCCCTTTCTGGGGGATAGGGACCGATAAACTCATCTTT. This encodes CALGPFWGIGTDKLIF.

This clone was recorded a few times. TCRdb shows a much larger clone's protein in place of this DNA's translation, and the two differ at residue 10, likely through a read error; the protein shown is translated from the DNA. The chain links TRDV2 to TRDJ3; D is ambiguous. Per the germline V gene, CDR1 is GEAIGNYY and CDR2 is EKD. This CDR3 spans 18 amino acids. V lost 0 bases to trimming and J lost 2 bases, with 13 bases between them. Here the CDR3 DNA reads TGTGCCTGTGACACCGTACTGTACTCCGCCTGGGACACCCGACAGATGTTTTTC. This codes for CACDTVLYSAWDTRQMFF.

This clone was detected a few times. TCRdb's listed protein matches a much larger clone and diverges from this DNA's translation at residue 21, likely through a read error; the protein shown comes from the DNA. CDR3 coding DNA: TGTGCCTTTAAGCGCCACTTCCTACGTCTGACTGGGGGATACAAGCGGGCCGATAAACTCACCTTT. This encodes CAFKRHFLRLTGGYKRADKLTF. The J gene is uncalled and the V gene is TRDV3; TRDD3 was called by the table and not checked on the DNA. In germline, CDR1 is TVYSNPD, CDR2 GDNSRS (reference sequence). CDR3 length equals 22 residues.

As regards this clone: TCRdb attributes to this sequence the protein of a much larger clone, which differs from the DNA translation at residues 6 and 13; a read error is likely, and the protein displayed is translated from the DNA. The CDR3: CALGEREYWGIYNGPPGGDKLIF. The CDR3 DNA is TGTGCTCTTGGGGAACGTGAGTACTGGGGGATCTATAATGGTCCTCCTGGCGGCGATAAACTCATCTTT. This chain uses TRDV1 with TRDJ1; TRDD3 matches 10 bases. Germline V gene lookup returns CDR1 TSWWSYY and CDR2 QGS. The CDR3 sequence is 23 residues long. J gave up 4 bases and V 1 base, and 27 bases lay outside the gene matches.

In this sample, this clone turned up a few times. This DNA translates differently at residue 20 from the TCRdb protein, which is that of a much larger clone; a read error is likely, and the protein shown is the DNA's own translation. J is TRDJ1 and V is TRDV1; 7 nucleotides match TRDD3. The CDR3 totals 21 residues. CDR1 is TSWWSYY, CDR2 QGS, per germline. The DNA of the CDR3 is TGTGCTCTTGGGGAAAGTCATCCTCCTGTACTGGGGAGGGTCTACACCGATAAACTCACCTTT. It yields the protein CALGESHPPVLGRVYTDKLTF.

This clone has at least ten counts. The translation of this DNA and the TCRdb protein of a much larger clone differ at residue 4, probably owing to a read error; the protein shown here is translated from the DNA. The CDR3 is CALVVGAGGFSTDKLIF. The CDR3 region has the DNA TGTGCTCTTGTGGTCGGGGCTGGGGGATTCTCTACCGATAAACTCATCTTT. The rearrangement links TRDV1 to TRDJ1; 9 nucleotides align to TRDD3. Per germline, CDR1 TSWWSYY and CDR2 QGS. The CDR3 is 17 residues long. With 7 bases clipped from V and 2 bases from J, the junction kept 14 bases outside the gene matches.

In its sample, this clone was seen a few times. TCRdb lists the protein of a much larger clone for this DNA, which differs at residue 14, so this is likely a read error; the protein given here is translated from the DNA itself. Here the CDR3 DNA reads TGTGCCTGTGACACCGAGAGAGTACACTCCCGGGGATGGGAGATGTTGGCCGATAAACTCATCTTT. Protein sequence: CACDTERVHSRGWEMLADKLIF. This chain connects TRDV2 to TRDJ1; a weak D match, TRDD3 (6 bases). TCRdb leaves out the J gene; it was filled in here by matching the DNA to germline. From germline, CDR1 is GEAIGNYY and CDR2 EKD. Trimming shortened V by 0 bases and J by 3 bases, and 34 bases separated the two germline ends. This CDR3 is built from 22 residues.

In its sample, this clone was seen a few times. The TCRdb protein comes from a much larger clone and disagrees with this DNA's translation at residue 12, likely due to a read error; the protein given here is derived from the DNA. The rearrangement links TRDV1 to TRDJ1; TRDD3 might be the D (6 bases). The CDR3 spans 20 residues. Germline V gene data show CDR1 as TSWWSYY and CDR2 as QGS. V was clipped by 1 base and J by 0 bases, with 24 bases between them. CDR3 amino acids: CALGEPLYDLGVLYTDKLIF. The DNA of the CDR3 is TGTGCTCTTGGGGAACCCTTATACGATTTGGGGGTCCTTTACACCGATAAACTCATCTTT.

This clone was counted ten times or more. The chain has TRDV1 and TRDJ1, with D perhaps matching TRDD3 (7 bases). The CDR3 is 26 amino acids. Trimming took 0 bases from V and 0 from J, leaving 41 bases between them. Germline-derived CDR1 and CDR2 are TSWWSYY and QGS. CDR3 amino acids: CALGELHNQNLLPKPTGDPDTDKLIF. In nucleotides, the CDR3 is TGTGCTCTTGGGGAACTCCATAACCAAAACCTCCTACCTAAGCCTACTGGGGACCCTGACACCGATAAACTCATCTTT.

In its sample, this clone was seen a few times. The protein TCRdb gives is from a much larger clone and does not agree with this DNA's translation at residue 12, likely a read error; the protein shown here comes from the DNA. V and J are TRDV3 and TRDJ1; TRDD3 aligns across 7 bases. Germline V lookup: CDR1 TVYSNPD, CDR2 GDNSRS (reference sequence). This CDR3 is built from 16 residues. Unmatched junction bases numbered 21, after V lost 4 bases and J lost 7 bases. The CDR3 sequence: CAYSLGRGGFRGKLIF. CDR3 DNA sequence: TGTGCCTATAGCCTTGGTAGGGGGGGATTCCGCGGTAAACTCATCTTT.

This clone was observed a handful of times. Given a far larger clone just one base away, this is likely a sequencing read error. Different DNA sequences within this sample yield the same CDR3. The chain uses TRDV2 and TRDJ3, with D perhaps TRDD3 (5 bases). Germline loops: CDR1 GEAIGNYY, CDR2 EKD. Trimming pared 0 bases from V and 0 bases from J, leaving 17 bases between. The CDR3 totals 20 residues. The CDR3 region has the DNA TGTGCCTGTGACACCGTGAGGACTGGAGGATACTCCTGGGACACCCGACAGATGTTTTTC. This sequence encodes CACDTVRTGGYSWDTRQMFF.

A few counts support this clone. TCRdb has a much larger clone's protein, which differs at residue 20 from the translation of this DNA, likely because of a read error; what is shown is the protein translated from the DNA. The V gene is given as TRDV2, and no J gene call is available; no check of the table's D call, TRDD3, against the DNA was made. Germline CDR1 and CDR2: GEAIGNYY and EKD. The CDR3 runs 22 residues. In DNA, the CDR3 is TGTGCCTGTGACACCGTTACGATAGGGGATACGCAAGGGTCCTGGGACACCCGACAGACGTTTTTC. Protein sequence: CACDTVTIGDTQGSWDTRQTFF.

This clone turned up a few times. For this DNA, TCRdb reports the protein of a much larger clone, which diverges at residue 4, most likely from a read error; the protein presented here is translated directly from the DNA. The V gene is TRDV2, the J gene TRDJ1; 9 nucleotides align to TRDD3. Germline matching of the DNA provided the J gene here, since TCRdb leaves it blank. V lost 5 bases to trimming and J lost 1 base; unmatched junction nucleotides: 10. CDR3 length equals 16 residues. Germline CDR1 reads GEAIGNYY; CDR2 reads EKD. CDR3 residues: CACGTLLGEFTDKLIF. The CDR3 DNA reads TGTGCCTGTGGCACGCTACTGGGGGAGTTCACCGATAAACTCATCTTT.

Of note for this clone: The protein TCRdb gives is from a much larger clone and does not agree with this DNA's translation at residue 9, likely a read error; the protein shown here comes from the DNA. The V gene is TRDV3, the J gene TRDJ1; maybe TRDD3 (5 bases). Germline CDR1 is TVYSNPD and CDR2 is GDNSRS (reference sequence). The CDR3 has 14 amino acids. The CDR3 sequence: CSQGGPLYIDKLIF. For the CDR3, the DNA is TGCTCACAGGGGGGCCCCCTGTACATCGATAAACTCATCTTT.

Remarks on this clone: TCRdb attributes to this sequence the protein of a much larger clone, which differs from the DNA translation at residue 8; a read error is likely, and the protein displayed is translated from the DNA. The V gene is TRDV1, the J gene TRDJ1; 10 bases are shared with TRDD3. TCRdb is silent on the J gene; assignment here came from matching the DNA to germline. In germline, CDR1 is TSWWSYY, CDR2 QGS. J gave up 3 bases and V 1 base, and 20 bases lay outside the gene matches. The CDR3 sequence is 21 residues long. CDR3 amino acids: CALGEPPCPSIGGYGADKLIF. CDR3 sequence (DNA): TGTGCTCTTGGGGAACCCCCCTGCCCCTCAATCGGGGGATACGGGGCCGATAAACTCATCTTT.

About this clone itself: The protein recorded in TCRdb matches a much larger clone and deviates from this DNA's translation at residue 15, suggesting a read error; the protein here is obtained by translating the DNA. The rearrangement joins TRDV1 to TRDJ1; 12 positions match TRDD3. The V and J ends lost 3 bases and 5 bases, in that order; junction bases with no gene match: 16. The CDR3 has 19 amino acids. Per the germline V gene, CDR1 is TSWWSYY and CDR2 is QGS. The CDR3 DNA is TGTGCTCTTGGGGACCCACACGCTTCCTACCTGGGGGATACGGATAAACTCATCTTT. It is translated as CALGDPHASYLGDTDKLIF.

This clone was recorded at least ten times. For this DNA, TCRdb reports the protein of a much larger clone, which diverges at residue 16, most likely from a read error; the protein presented here is translated directly from the DNA. The gene calls are TRDV2 and TRDJ1, with TRDD3 matching 13 bases. The length of the CDR3 is 18 residues. Germline V gene data show CDR1 as GEAIGNYY and CDR2 as EKD. The CDR3 is CACDTGKLLGDTPDKPIF. Written as DNA, the CDR3 is TGTGCCTGTGACACCGGGAAGTTACTGGGGGATACGCCCGATAAACCCATCTTT.

Details on this clone: TCRdb's entry gives the protein of a much larger clone, which mismatches this DNA's translation at residue 8, likely from a read error; the protein reported here is translated from the DNA. This rearrangement joins TRDV2 to TRDJ1; 8 bases align to TRDD3. Germline CDR1 GEAIGNYY, CDR2 EKD. The CDR3 runs 19 residues. V dropped 1 base and J dropped 2; count of bases not matched to a gene: 17. DNA for the CDR3: TGTGCCTGTGACACGGATAGAAGACTGGGGGGGTGGAGTACCGATAAACTCATCTTT. Its protein product is CACDTDRRLGGWSTDKLIF.

This clone was detected only a few times. TCRdb has a much larger clone's protein, which differs at residues 4 and 13 from the translation of this DNA, likely because of a read error; what is shown is the protein translated from the DNA. The chain joins TRDV2 to TRDJ2; TRDD3 aligns across 8 bases. The CDR3 spans 15 residues. CDR1 is GEAIGNYY, CDR2 EKD, per germline. Here the CDR3 DNA reads TGTGCCTGTGGCACCGTGGGGGATTTGACAGCACAACCCTTCTTT. Protein product: CACGTVGDLTAQPFF.

A word on this clone: The TCRdb record carries a much larger clone's protein, which differs from this DNA's translation at residue 8; a read error is the likely cause, and the protein listed here is the DNA translation. The chain combines TRDV2 with TRDJ2, with D possibly TRDD3 on 6 matching bases. TCRdb is silent on the J gene; assignment here came from matching the DNA to germline. The V end lost 2 bases, the J end lost 5 bases, and 14 bases lay between the germline ends. The CDR3 consists of 15 residues. Germline V gene lookup returns CDR1 GEAIGNYY and CDR2 EKD. CDR3 amino acids: CACDNVGMGTAQLFF. The CDR3 nucleotides read TGTGCCTGTGACAACGTGGGGATGGGTACAGCACAACTCTTCTTT.

This clone was counted a few times. The TCRdb record carries a much larger clone's protein, which differs from this DNA's translation at residue 7; a read error is the likely cause, and the protein listed here is the DNA translation. The V gene is TRDV2, the J gene TRDJ1; 10 nucleotides match TRDD3. Germline matching of the DNA provided the J gene here, since TCRdb leaves it blank. The CDR3 spans 19 residues. Germline CDR1 GEAIGNYY, CDR2 EKD. V trimming: 3 bases; J trimming: 1 base; junction bases outside the gene matches: 16. The CDR3 sequence: CACDSLPRGGGYITDKLIF. As DNA, the CDR3 is TGTGCCTGTGACTCGCTCCCACGGGGTGGGGGATACATCACCGATAAACTCATCTTT.

This clone was observed a few times. A far larger clone is one nucleotide away, so this likely arose from a read error. Other nucleotide sequences from this sample produce the same CDR3. V usage is TRDV1 and J usage is TRDJ1; 9 bases fit TRDD3. The J gene was missing in TCRdb and was found by matching the end of the DNA to germline. This CDR3 has 21 amino acids. The germline V gene has CDR1 TSWWSYY and CDR2 QGS. CDR3 in DNA: TGCGCTCTTGGGGAACTTAATAATATTTATAATCTCCTGGGGGATCGGGAAAAACTCATCTTT. This gives the protein CALGELNNIYNLLGDREKLIF.

As to this clone: A far larger clone differs by one base, so this is likely a read error. The sample has other DNA sequences that encode this CDR3 too. The chain joins TRDV2 to TRDJ1; TRDD3 matches 12 bases. Here the J gene came from matching the DNA to germline, since TCRdb omits it. This CDR3 comprises 15 residues. Germline V gene data show CDR1 as GEAIGNYY and CDR2 as EKD. DNA for the CDR3: TGTGCCTGTGACACTCTACTGGGGGATACCGACAAACTCATCTTT. This encodes CACDTLLGDTDKLIF.

Comments on this clone: This likely reflects a read error, since a far larger clone is one base away. In the same sample, other DNA sequences code for this CDR3. This chain connects TRDV1 to TRDJ1; 11 nucleotides match TRDD3. No J gene was available from TCRdb, and it was assigned here by a germline match of the DNA. Germline CDR1 reads TSWWSYY; CDR2 reads QGS. The CDR3 covers 22 residues. DNA for the CDR3: TGCGCTCTTGGGGCTCTAGTGTCCCCACCATACTGGGGGATAGATGGCGCCGATAAACTCATCTTT. It yields the protein CALGALVSPPYWGIDGADKLIF.

This clone appeared a few times. This probably arose from a read error, given a far larger clone one base away. This specimen includes other DNA sequences encoding the same CDR3. This chain links TRDV2 with TRDJ1; 8 positions match TRDD3. In the absence of a J gene in TCRdb, the DNA was matched to germline to assign it here. Germline values: CDR1 GEAIGNYY, CDR2 EKD. The CDR3 spans 18 residues. The CDR3 DNA follows: TGTGCCTGCGACACCGTTTCTGGGGGAAGAACGCTATCAAATAAACTCATCTTT. This gives the protein CACDTVSGGRTLSNKLIF.

This clone was recorded a few times. A single base is all that separates this from a far larger clone, so a read error is likely. This sample also contains other DNA sequences that code for the same CDR3. The chain uses TRDV1 and TRDJ1, with a tentative D call TRDD3 (5 bases). Matching the DNA to germline supplied the J gene, which TCRdb does not give. Germline loops: CDR1 TSWWSYY, CDR2 QGS. V was clipped by 2 bases and J by 0 bases, with 22 bases between them. The CDR3 runs 19 residues. The CDR3 bases are TGTGCTCTTGGGGAAACGTGGGGTCCCTCCGGGAAGTACACCGATAAACTCATCTTT. Amino acids: CALGETWGPSGKYTDKLIF.

Points on this clone: Since a far larger clone is one base different, this is likely a read error. The identical CDR3 is also encoded by other nucleotide sequences in the sample. This chain connects TRDV2 to TRDJ1; TRDD3 aligns across 8 bases. Matching the DNA to germline supplied the J gene, which TCRdb does not give. CDR3 length: 21 amino acids. J lost 5 bases, V lost 0 bases, and 25 bases had no gene match. The germline V gene has CDR1 GEAIGNYY and CDR2 EKD. For the CDR3, the DNA is TGTGCCTGTGACACCGTTCCCGGTGCTGGGGGAGGAACGGGTAGCACTGATAAACTCATCTTT. Protein: CACDTVPGAGGGTGSTDKLIF.

CDR3 sequence reads: CAFTGLGGSLRGDKLIF. The DNA of the CDR3 is TGTGCCTTTACGGGCCTTGGGGGATCATTGAGGGGCGATAAACTCATCTTT. The chain is built from TRDV3 and TRDJ1, with TRDD3 matching over 8 bases. Here the J gene came from matching the DNA to germline, since TCRdb omits it. After removal of 1 base from V and 4 bases from J, the junction contained 17 bases not matched to a gene. Germline-derived CDR1 and CDR2 are TVYSNPD and GDNSRS (reference sequence). This CDR3 is 17 amino acids long.

With respect to this clone: This likely stems from a read error, as it lies one base from a far larger clone. Other nucleotide sequences from this sample produce the same CDR3. V gene TRDV1 combines with J gene TRDJ1, with 12 bases lining up with TRDD3. The CDR3 sequence is 25 residues long. Germline-derived CDR1 and CDR2 are TSWWSYY and QGS. DNA of the CDR3: TGTGCTCTTGGGGAACTCGTGCGTTCGGCCACGTTCCCACTTACTGGGGGATACAAAACCGACAAACTCATCTTT. Its translation is CALGELVRSATFPLTGGYKTDKLIF.

Notes on this clone: For this DNA, TCRdb reports the protein of a much larger clone, which diverges at residue 10, most likely from a read error; the protein presented here is translated directly from the DNA. This chain connects TRDV1 to TRDJ1, with 7 positions matching TRDD3. Losses at the gene ends were 9 bases for V and 4 bases for J; bases not matched to a gene: 14. The CDR3 extends over 15 amino acids. Germline V gives CDR1 TSWWSYY, CDR2 QGS. The DNA of the CDR3 is TGTGCTCTCGGGATCGGTGGGGGACTATTCGATAAACTCATCTTT. Its protein product is CALGIGGGLFDKLIF.

Points on this clone: With only one base between it and a far larger clone, this is likely a read error. Additional DNA sequences in this sample encode the identical CDR3. CDR3 sequence (DNA): TGTGCCTGTGCGTCTCGGTGGACACCTCTGGGGATAGGACCGACCGACAAACTCATCTTT. Its protein is CACASRWTPLGIGPTDKLIF. The rearrangement uses TRDV2 and TRDJ1; 7 positions agree with TRDD3. In the absence of a J gene in TCRdb, the DNA was matched to germline to assign it here. Germline values: CDR1 GEAIGNYY, CDR2 EKD. This CDR3 contains 20 residues.